These 15 T cell receptor beta chains came from one sample sequenced in a study of blood T cell repertoires in COVID-19. Using immunoSEQ multiplex PCR, the repertoire was profiled, and TCRdb retains in-frame clones only, with some absent. The sample includes about 300,000 clones, about nine tenths of them seen just once. Input material: PBMCs or T cells enriched from blood (not recorded which). The receptor set was obtained from a woman aged 40 to 49 who had recovered from COVID-19.

This chain uses TRBV2 with TRBJ2-1; TRBD2 matches at 9 bases. This CDR3 contains 16 residues. V lost 4 bases, J lost 1 base, and 5 bases stayed unmatched. Germline V gene sequence: CDR1 SNHLY, CDR2 FYNNEI. CDR3 in DNA: TGTGCCAGCAGTGTAAGGCTAGCGGGGTCCTACAATGAGCAGTTCTTC. Translating it yields CASSVRLAGSYNEQFF.

This rearrangement joins TRBV29-1 to TRBJ2-5; a possible D gene is TRBD2 (6 bases). The V end was cut by 7 bases, the J end by 1 base, with 13 bases between. The CDR3 sequence is 13 residues long. Germline values: CDR1 SQVTM, CDR2 ANQGSEA. The DNA of the CDR3 is TGCAGCGGGGGAGGAGGGAGCCAAGAGACCCAGTACTTC. Translation gives CSGGGGSQETQYF.

This clone was detected only a few times. CDR3 DNA: TGTGCCAGCAGTCGACTAGTGGATACGCAGTATTTT. This codes for CASSRLVDTQYF. The rearrangement uses TRBV2 and TRBJ2-3; possible D gene TRBD2, 6 bases. V lost 5 bases, J lost 6 bases, and 9 bases lay in between. CDR3 length: 12 amino acids. Per germline, CDR1 SNHLY and CDR2 FYNNEI.

The chain joins TRBV5-1 to TRBJ1-2, with a weak D call TRBD1 (5 bases). This CDR3 has 14 amino acids. V was pared by 1 base and J by 5 bases, with 12 bases between. Per the germline V gene, CDR1 is SGHRS and CDR2 is YFSETQ. In nucleotides, the CDR3 is TGCGCCAGCAGCTTGAGTCCAGGGAAGTATGGCTACACCTTC. This encodes CASSLSPGKYGYTF.

The chain combines TRBV3-1 (or the pseudogene TRBV3-2) with TRBJ2-3; 8 nucleotides align to TRBD2. This CDR3 comprises 16 residues. V was clipped by 3 bases and J by 2 bases; unmatched bases: 7. Germline V gene lookup returns CDR1 LGHDT and CDR2 YNNKEL (reference sequence). The CDR3 sequence: CASSHDPGGNTDTQYF. The CDR3 nucleotides read TGTGCCAGCAGCCACGACCCGGGAGGGAACACAGATACGCAGTATTTT.

The V call is TRBV5-5, the J call TRBJ2-6; TRBD1 agrees at 9 bases. CDR1 SGHKS and CDR2 YYEKEE come from the germline V gene (reference sequence). J gave up 0 bases and V 2 bases, and 9 bases lay outside the gene matches. The CDR3 sequence is 19 residues long. Here the CDR3 DNA reads TGTGCCAGCAGCTTAGGACAGGGGCCTGTTCTCTCTGGGGCCAACGTCCTGACTTTC. It is translated as CASSLGQGPVLSGANVLTF.

The V gene is TRBV18, the J gene TRBJ1-1; D unclear. V gave up 6 bases and J gave up 1 base, with 9 bases separating them. The CDR3 contains 13 residues. Germline V gene data show CDR1 as KGHSH and CDR2 as LQKENI. Written as DNA, the CDR3 is TGTGCCAGCTCCGAAGCCCCGAACACTGAAGCTTTCTTT. The encoded protein is CASSEAPNTEAFF.

The J gene is TRBJ1-5, the V gene TRBV27; D is undetermined. Trimming stripped 0 bases from V and 0 bases from J, with 15 bases between. Germline CDR1 is MNHEY and CDR2 is SMNVEV (reference sequence). The CDR3 totals 18 residues. CDR3 nucleotide sequence: TGTGCCAGCAGTTTATCGAGGGCCTCCGGGGTTAGCAATCAGCCCCAGCATTTT. Translation: CASSLSRASGVSNQPQHF.

The chain employs TRBV7-3 and TRBJ2-2; D call uncertain. CDR3 size: 11 residues. Trimming took off 2 bases at V and 8 bases at J, with 3 bases between the two ends. CDR1 is SGHTA and CDR2 is FQGTGA in the germline V gene. This CDR3 is CASSLEGELFF. In nucleotides, the CDR3 is TGTGCCAGCAGCTTAGAGGGGGAGCTGTTTTTT.

This clone was detected only a few times. The gene calls are TRBV3-1 (or the pseudogene TRBV3-2) and TRBJ1-2; D remains unclear. The CDR3 contains 12 residues. In germline, CDR1 is LGHDT, CDR2 YNNKEL (reference sequence). V lost 1 base and J lost 8, with 8 bases in between. The CDR3 reads CASSQGGFGYTF. The CDR3 nucleotides read TGTGCCAGCAGCCAAGGAGGCTTCGGCTACACCTTC.

The chain links TRBV19 to TRBJ1-1; tentative D call: TRBD1 (5 bases). This CDR3 has 14 residues. V lost 3 bases, J lost 0 bases, and 8 bases lay in between. Germline-derived CDR1 and CDR2 are LNHDA and SQIVND (reference sequence). In DNA, the CDR3 is TGTGCCAGTAGTATGGGACTCGTGAACACTGAAGCTTTCTTT. Translating it yields CASSMGLVNTEAFF.

The chain recombines TRBV6-4 with TRBJ1-2; 9 nucleotides agree with TRBD1. This CDR3 has 14 amino acids. Germline loops: CDR1 MRHNA, CDR2 SNTAGT. V was clipped by 6 bases and J by 2 bases; unmatched bases: 4. CDR3 loop: CASSHGQGNYGYTF. The CDR3 bases are TGTGCCAGCAGCCATGGACAGGGGAACTATGGCTACACCTTC.

The J gene is TRBJ1-2, the V gene TRBV15; 10 bases are a match to TRBD1. This CDR3 spans 16 amino acids. Germline V gene sequence: CDR1 LNHNV, CDR2 YYDKDF (reference sequence). The junction had 8 bases not matched to a gene; V was cut back by 3 bases and J by 4 bases. Here the CDR3 reads CATSRPTGQGSYGYTF. The CDR3 nucleotides are TGTGCCACCAGCAGGCCCACGGGACAGGGGAGCTATGGCTACACCTTC.

This rearrangement joins TRBV7-2 to TRBJ2-1; TRBD2 matches 15 bases. This CDR3 region has 16 residues. V shed 4 bases, J shed 9 bases, and the junction held 7 bases outside the gene matches. Germline CDR1 is SGHTA and CDR2 is FQGNSA. CDR3 nucleotides: TGTGCCAGCAGCTCGGGGACTAGCGGGAGGAAAACTGAGCAGTTCTTC. It translates to CASSSGTSGRKTEQFF.

The chain carries TRBV6-5 and TRBJ1-2, with 10 nucleotides matching TRBD1. The CDR3 runs 14 residues. V shed 6 bases, J shed 7 bases, and the junction held 8 bases outside the gene matches. Per germline, CDR1 MNHEY and CDR2 SVGAGI. CDR3 sequence reads: CASSLLRDRGGYTF. The CDR3 DNA follows: TGTGCCAGCAGCCTTCTCCGGGACAGGGGTGGCTACACCTTC.